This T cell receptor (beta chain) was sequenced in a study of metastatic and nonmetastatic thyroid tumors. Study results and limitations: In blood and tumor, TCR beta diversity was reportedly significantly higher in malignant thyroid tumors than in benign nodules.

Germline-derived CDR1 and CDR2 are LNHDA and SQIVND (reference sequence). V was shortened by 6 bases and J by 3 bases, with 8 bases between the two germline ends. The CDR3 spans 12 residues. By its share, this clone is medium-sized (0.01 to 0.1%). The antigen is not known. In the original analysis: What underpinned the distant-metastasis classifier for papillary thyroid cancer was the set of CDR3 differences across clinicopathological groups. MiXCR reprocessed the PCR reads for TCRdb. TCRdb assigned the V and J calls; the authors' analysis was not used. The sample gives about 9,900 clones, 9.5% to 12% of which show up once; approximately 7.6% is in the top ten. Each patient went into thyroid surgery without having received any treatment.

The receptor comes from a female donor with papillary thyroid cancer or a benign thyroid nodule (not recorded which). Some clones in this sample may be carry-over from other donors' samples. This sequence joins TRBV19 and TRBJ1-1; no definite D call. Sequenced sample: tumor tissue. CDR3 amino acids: CASSGGYTEAFF. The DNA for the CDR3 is TGTGCCAGTAGCGGCGGATACACTGAAGCTTTCTTT.